This T cell receptor beta chain stems from a study of cytomegalovirus exposure and HLA in healthy donors. Study outcomes and limitations: In a later analysis, specific HLA alleles were associated with approximately 17,000 TCR beta sequences at a 0.05 false discovery rate.

The CDR3 is 13 residues long. V was pared by 4 bases and J by 7 bases, with 8 bases between. Germline V gene lookup returns CDR1 SGHNT and CDR2 YENEEA. Each donor was nominally healthy when sampled (though unrecorded immune exposures were likely). The PCR ran on 60 Vbeta and 13 Jbeta primers. Profiled with immunoSEQ multiplex PCR; TCRdb holds only in-frame clones, not every one. The sample shows more than 85,000 clones, 60% to 85% of them seen only once. As concerns this clone: The antigen is undetermined.

The V gene is TRBV11-3, the J gene TRBJ2-6; D unresolved. Sequenced material: PBMCs. This sequence originates from a woman in her forties in good health and CMV-seropositive. The CDR3 here is CASSSPRANVLTF. The CDR3 bases are TGTGCCAGCAGCTCCCCTAGAGCCAACGTCCTGACTTTC.